The rows below give T cell receptor beta chains drawn from one sample of a study of blood T cell repertoires in COVID-19. The assay was immunoSEQ multiplex PCR, and TCRdb's table has in-frame clones only and misses some. The sample comprises 95,000 to 150,000 clones, 85% to 90% of which are singletons, and around 9.9% rests with the top ten. Sample: peripheral blood. The receptor set was obtained from an elderly man with acute or convalescent COVID-19. The CDR3 runs from the conserved cysteine through the conserved F or W. D genes are given only for firm matches.

D gene,J gene,V gene,CDR3 protein
NA,TRBJ1-1,TRBV6-2/TRBV6-3,CASSDRITEAFF
TRBD2,TRBJ2-7,TRBV10-3,CAISDVGLVSYEQYF
NA,TRBJ1-2,TRBV4-1,CASSQSGQEYGYTF
TRBD2,TRBJ2-3,TRBV30,CAWSAGGSGDTQYF
TRBD1,TRBJ1-4,TRBV6-6,CASSSGTGGLWEKLFF
TRBD1,TRBJ1-2,TRBV5-1,CASSDPGQGYGYTF
NA,TRBJ1-2,TRBV19,CASSTVAGANYGYTF
NA,TRBJ1-3,TRBV7-2,CASSMRTVSGNTIYF
NA,TRBJ2-3,TRBV7-2,CASSLVSGITDTQYF
NA,TRBJ1-2,TRBV28,CASTPWATNLIRGYGYTF
TRBD1,TRBJ2-5,TRBV11-2,CASSFDRGAKKTQYF
NA,TRBJ1-4,TRBV29-1,CSVPGGEKLFF
TRBD2,TRBJ2-5,TRBV7-6,CASSSPGRETQYF
NA,TRBJ1-1,TRBV30,CAWSVLEVNTEAFF
TRBD1,TRBJ2-1,TRBV28,CASRQGARANEQFF
TRBD1,TRBJ1-1,TRBV4-3,CASSHVQGKGYTEAFF
TRBD1,TRBJ1-4,TRBV19,CASSDVGTGDEKLFF
NA,TRBJ1-2,TRBV5-1,CASSFSDGRLHGYTF
NA,TRBJ1-2,TRBV28,CATFSGNYGYTF
TRBD2,TRBJ2-3,TRBV5-6,CASSFGTSVRTDTQYF
TRBD2,TRBJ2-2,TRBV3-1/TRBV3-2,CASSQGEGSGELFF
NA,TRBJ1-2,TRBV6-4,CASSGGGYGYTF
TRBD1,TRBJ1-1,TRBV10-2,CASSRQGGRVSTEAFF
NA,TRBJ1-5,TRBV18,CASFPRSPQHF
NA,TRBJ1-1,TRBV19,CASSIAQKNTEAFF
TRBD1,TRBJ2-2,TRBV5-1,CASSRTGTDTGELFF
TRBD1,TRBJ2-3,TRBV2,CASSTPPGQGIDTQYF
NA,TRBJ2-4,TRBV5-1,CASSLDTTGKNIQYF
NA,TRBJ1-2,TRBV18,CASSPTEGYGYTF
NA,TRBJ2-7,TRBV2,CASSAEGYEQYF
TRBD1,TRBJ1-6,TRBV10-3,CAIGTGDNSPLHF
TRBD1,TRBJ1-1,TRBV6-2/TRBV6-3,CASSQQGVGTEAFF
NA,TRBJ2-3,TRBV29-1,CSVQDYIADTQYF
NA,TRBJ1-1,TRBV5-1,CASSLVPGADTEAFF